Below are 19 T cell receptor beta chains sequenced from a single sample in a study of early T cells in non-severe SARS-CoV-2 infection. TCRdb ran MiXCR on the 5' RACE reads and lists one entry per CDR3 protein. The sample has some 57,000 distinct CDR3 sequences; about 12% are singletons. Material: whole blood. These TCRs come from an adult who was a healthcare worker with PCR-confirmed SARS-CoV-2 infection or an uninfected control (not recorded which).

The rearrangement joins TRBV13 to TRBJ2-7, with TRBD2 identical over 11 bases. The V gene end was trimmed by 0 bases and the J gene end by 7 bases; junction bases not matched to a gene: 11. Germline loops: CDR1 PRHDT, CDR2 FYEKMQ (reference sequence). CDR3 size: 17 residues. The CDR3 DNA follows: TGTGCCAGCAGCTTAGGCGGCATAGCGGGAGGGCCAAGGGAGCAGTACTTC. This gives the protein CASSLGGIAGGPREQYF.

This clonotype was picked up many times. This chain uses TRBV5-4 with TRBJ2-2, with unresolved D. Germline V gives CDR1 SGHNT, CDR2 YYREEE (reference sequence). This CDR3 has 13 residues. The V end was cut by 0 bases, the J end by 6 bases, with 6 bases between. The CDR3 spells CASSLDEPGELFF. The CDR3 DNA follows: TGTGCCAGCAGCTTGGATGAACCCGGGGAGCTGTTTTTT.

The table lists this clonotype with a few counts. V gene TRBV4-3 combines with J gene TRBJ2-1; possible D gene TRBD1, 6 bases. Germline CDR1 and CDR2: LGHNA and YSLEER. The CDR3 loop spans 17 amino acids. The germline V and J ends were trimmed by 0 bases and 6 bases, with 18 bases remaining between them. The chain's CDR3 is CASSQDRAGEYFNEQFF. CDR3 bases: TGCGCCAGCAGCCAAGATCGGGCAGGGGAGTATTTCAATGAGCAGTTCTTC.

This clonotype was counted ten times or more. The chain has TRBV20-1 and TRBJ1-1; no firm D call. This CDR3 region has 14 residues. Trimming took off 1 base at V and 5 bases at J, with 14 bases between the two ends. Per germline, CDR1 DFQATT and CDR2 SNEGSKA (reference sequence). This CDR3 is CSARGLIGRTEAFF. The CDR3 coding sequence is TGCAGTGCTAGAGGGTTGATAGGGCGGACTGAAGCTTTCTTT.

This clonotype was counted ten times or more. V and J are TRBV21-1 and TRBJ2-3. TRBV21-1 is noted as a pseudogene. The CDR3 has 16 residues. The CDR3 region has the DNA TGTGCCAGCAGCAAAGGGCCGTGGAAAAAAACAGATACGCAGTATTTT. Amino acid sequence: CASSKGPWKKTDTQYF.

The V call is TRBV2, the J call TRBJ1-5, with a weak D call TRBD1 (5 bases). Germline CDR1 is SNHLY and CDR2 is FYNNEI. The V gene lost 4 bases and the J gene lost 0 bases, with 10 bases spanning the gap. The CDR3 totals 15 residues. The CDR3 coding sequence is TGTGCCAGCAGTGGGGGACTCCCTAGCAATCAGCCCCAGCATTTT. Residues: CASSGGLPSNQPQHF.

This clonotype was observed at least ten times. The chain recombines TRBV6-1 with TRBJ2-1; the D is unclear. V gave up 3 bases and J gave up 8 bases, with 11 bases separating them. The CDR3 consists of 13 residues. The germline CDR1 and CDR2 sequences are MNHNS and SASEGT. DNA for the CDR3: TGTGCCAGCAGTGAGGATCCATGGGATGAGCAGTTCTTC. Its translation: CASSEDPWDEQFF.

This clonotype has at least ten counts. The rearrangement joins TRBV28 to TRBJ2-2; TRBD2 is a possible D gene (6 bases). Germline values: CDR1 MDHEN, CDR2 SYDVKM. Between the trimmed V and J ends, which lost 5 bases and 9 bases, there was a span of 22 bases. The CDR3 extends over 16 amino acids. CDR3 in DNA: TGTGCCAGCAGTCCCGGGCGGACTACGACTCACCGGGAGCTGTTTTTT. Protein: CASSPGRTTTHRELFF. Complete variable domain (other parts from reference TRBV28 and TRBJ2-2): DVKVTQSSRYLVKRTGEKVFLECVQDMDHENMFWYRQDPGLGLRLIYFSYDVKMKEKGDIPEGYSVSREKKERFSLILESASTNQTSMYLCASSPGRTTTHRELFFGEGSRLTVL.

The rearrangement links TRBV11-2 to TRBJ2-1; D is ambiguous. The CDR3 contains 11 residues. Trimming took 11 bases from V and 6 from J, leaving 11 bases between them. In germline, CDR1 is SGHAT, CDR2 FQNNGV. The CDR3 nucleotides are TGTGCCGGACCGTGGGGCAATGAGCAGTTCTTC. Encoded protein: CAGPWGNEQFF.

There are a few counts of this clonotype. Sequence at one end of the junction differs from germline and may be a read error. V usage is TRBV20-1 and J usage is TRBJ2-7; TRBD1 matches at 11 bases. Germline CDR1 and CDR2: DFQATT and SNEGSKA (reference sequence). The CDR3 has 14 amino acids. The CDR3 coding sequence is TGCAGTGCTAGAGATCGGGGACAGGGGGGCCAACTGGTCTTC. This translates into CSARDRGQGGQLVF.

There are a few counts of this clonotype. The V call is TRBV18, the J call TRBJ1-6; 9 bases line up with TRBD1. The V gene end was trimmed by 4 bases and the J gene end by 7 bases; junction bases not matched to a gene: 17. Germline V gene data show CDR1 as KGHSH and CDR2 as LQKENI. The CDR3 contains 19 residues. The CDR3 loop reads CASSRTGGQGHPSNSPLHF. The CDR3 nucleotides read TGTGCCAGCTCACGAACCGGAGGACAGGGGCACCCTTCAAATTCACCCCTCCACTTT.

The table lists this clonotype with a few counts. The DNA for the CDR3 is TGCGCCAGCAGCCAGGAACTACAGGGCTACAATGAGCAGTTCTTC. As protein: CASSQELQGYNEQFF. The chain uses TRBV4-3 and TRBJ2-1; maybe TRBD1 (6 bases). V was trimmed by 3 bases and J by 3 bases, leaving 12 bases between them. This CDR3 spans 15 amino acids. Germline loops: CDR1 LGHNA, CDR2 YSLEER.

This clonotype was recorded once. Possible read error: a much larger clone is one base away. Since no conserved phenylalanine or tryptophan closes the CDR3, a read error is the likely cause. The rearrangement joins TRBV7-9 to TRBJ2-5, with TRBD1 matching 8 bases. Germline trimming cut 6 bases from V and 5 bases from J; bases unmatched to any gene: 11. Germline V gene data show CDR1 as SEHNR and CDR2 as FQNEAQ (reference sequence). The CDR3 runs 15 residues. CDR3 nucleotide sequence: TGTGCCAGCAGGGATCGGACAGGGAAACAGGAGACCCAGTACTCC. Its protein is CASRDRTGKQETQYS.

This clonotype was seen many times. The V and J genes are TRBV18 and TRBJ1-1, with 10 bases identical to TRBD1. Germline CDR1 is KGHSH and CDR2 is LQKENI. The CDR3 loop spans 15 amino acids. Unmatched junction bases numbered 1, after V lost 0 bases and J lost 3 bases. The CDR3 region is CASSPPGQGDTEAFF. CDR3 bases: TGTGCCAGCTCACCACCTGGACAGGGGGACACTGAAGCTTTCTTT.

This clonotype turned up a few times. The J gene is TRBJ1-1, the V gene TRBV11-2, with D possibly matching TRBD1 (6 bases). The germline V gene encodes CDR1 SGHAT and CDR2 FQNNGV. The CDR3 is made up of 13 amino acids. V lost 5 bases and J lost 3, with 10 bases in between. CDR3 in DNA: TGTGCCAGCAGCCCTCGGACAGACACTGAAGCTTTCTTT. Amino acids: CASSPRTDTEAFF.

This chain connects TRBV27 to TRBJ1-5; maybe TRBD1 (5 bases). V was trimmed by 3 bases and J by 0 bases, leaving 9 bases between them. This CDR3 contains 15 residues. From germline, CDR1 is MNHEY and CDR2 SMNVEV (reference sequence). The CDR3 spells CASSFKGYSNQPQHF. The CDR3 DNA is TGTGCCAGCAGTTTCAAGGGGTATAGCAATCAGCCCCAGCATTTT.

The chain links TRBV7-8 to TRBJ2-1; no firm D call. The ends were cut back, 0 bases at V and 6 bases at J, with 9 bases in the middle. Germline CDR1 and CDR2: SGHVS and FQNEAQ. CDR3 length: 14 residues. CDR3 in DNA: TGTGCCAGCAGCTTAGCCACTATCGGCAATGAGCAGTTCTTC. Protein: CASSLATIGNEQFF.

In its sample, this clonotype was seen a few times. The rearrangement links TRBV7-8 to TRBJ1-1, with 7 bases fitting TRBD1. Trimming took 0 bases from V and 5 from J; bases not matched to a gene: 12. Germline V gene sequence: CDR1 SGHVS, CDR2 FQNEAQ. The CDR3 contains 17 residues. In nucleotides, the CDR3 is TGTGCCAGCAGCTTAGCAGGGGGCTTTAGGGTGGGGACTGAAGCTTTCTTT. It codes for CASSLAGGFRVGTEAFF.

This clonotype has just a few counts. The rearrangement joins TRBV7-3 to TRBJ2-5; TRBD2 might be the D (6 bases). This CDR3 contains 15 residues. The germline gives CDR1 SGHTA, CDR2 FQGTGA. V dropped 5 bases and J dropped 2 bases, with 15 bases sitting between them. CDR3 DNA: TGTGCCAGCAGCCTGACCGGCGGGGTGCAAGAGACCCAGTACTTC. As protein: CASSLTGGVQETQYF.